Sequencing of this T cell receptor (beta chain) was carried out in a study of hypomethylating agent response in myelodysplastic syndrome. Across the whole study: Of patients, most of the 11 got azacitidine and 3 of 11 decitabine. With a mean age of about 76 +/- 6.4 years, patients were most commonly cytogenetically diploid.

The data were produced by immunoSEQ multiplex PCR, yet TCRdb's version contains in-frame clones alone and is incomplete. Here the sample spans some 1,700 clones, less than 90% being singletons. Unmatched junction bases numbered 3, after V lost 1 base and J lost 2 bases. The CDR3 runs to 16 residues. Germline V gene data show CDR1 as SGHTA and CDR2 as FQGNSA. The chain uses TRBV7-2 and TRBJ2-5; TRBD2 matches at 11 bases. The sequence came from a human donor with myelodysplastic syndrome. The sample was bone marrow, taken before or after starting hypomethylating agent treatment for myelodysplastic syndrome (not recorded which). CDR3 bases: TGTGCCAGCAGCTTAGGGGTAGCGGGGGGGCAAGAGACCCAGTACTTC. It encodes CASSLGVAGGQETQYF.